This is a list of T cell receptor beta chains from one sample in a study of blood T cell repertoires in COVID-19. Profiled with immunoSEQ multiplex PCR; TCRdb holds only in-frame clones, not every one. The sample carries about 160,000 clones, over 80% recorded once. Sequenced sample: PBMCs or T cells enriched from blood (not recorded which). The receptors come from a woman in her 50s who had recovered from COVID-19. CDR3s include the opening cysteine and the closing phenylalanine or tryptophan. The order of the fields is CDR3 protein, CDR3 DNA, J gene, V gene, D gene, clone size. The D gene is left open where the match is weak. Clone size is not always given. Where it is, it says once, few, many or a class for expanded clones.

cdr3_aa: CASSQGGSNEQFF
cdr3_nt: TGCGCCAGCAGCCAAGGCGGGAGCAATGAGCAGTTCTTC
j_call: TRBJ2-1
v_call: TRBV4-3
d_call: TRBD2
clone_size: NA

cdr3_aa: CASSRTGTAFF
cdr3_nt: TGTGCCAGCAGCCGGACAGGGACAGCTTTCTTT
j_call: TRBJ1-1
v_call: TRBV6-6
d_call: TRBD1
clone_size: few

cdr3_aa: CASSYDTSTPNYGYTF
cdr3_nt: TGCGCCAGCAGCTATGACACTTCAACTCCTAACTATGGCTACACCTTC
j_call: TRBJ1-2
v_call: TRBV5-1
d_call: NA
clone_size: NA

cdr3_aa: CASRDRGAFEAFF
cdr3_nt: TGTGCCAGTCGAGACAGGGGCGCCTTTGAAGCTTTCTTT
j_call: TRBJ1-1
v_call: TRBV19
d_call: TRBD1
clone_size: NA

cdr3_aa: CASSAPRDFQETQYF
cdr3_nt: TGTGCCAGCAGCGCTCCGCGGGACTTCCAAGAGACCCAGTACTTC
j_call: TRBJ2-5
v_call: TRBV2
d_call: NA
clone_size: few

cdr3_aa: CASSRPGRGGLNTEAFF
cdr3_nt: TGCGCCAGCAGCCGACCCGGGCGGGGGGGACTGAACACTGAAGCTTTCTTT
j_call: TRBJ1-1
v_call: TRBV5-1
d_call: NA
clone_size: once

cdr3_aa: CATVRGGTDTQYF
cdr3_nt: TGTGCCACCGTCCGGGGGGGCACAGATACGCAGTATTTT
j_call: TRBJ2-3
v_call: TRBV27
d_call: TRBD2
clone_size: NA

cdr3_aa: CASRFRGEAFF
cdr3_nt: TGTGCCAGCAGGTTTAGAGGTGAAGCTTTCTTT
j_call: TRBJ1-1
v_call: TRBV3-1/TRBV3-2
d_call: NA
clone_size: few

cdr3_aa: CASSQGTVGRFSYNEQFF
cdr3_nt: TGCGCCAGCAGCCAAGGAACGGTCGGGAGGTTCTCCTACAATGAGCAGTTCTTC
j_call: TRBJ2-1
v_call: TRBV4-3
d_call: TRBD2
clone_size: NA

cdr3_aa: CASSDTGAGTGELFF
cdr3_nt: TGTGCCAGCAGTGATACAGGGGCGGGAACCGGGGAGCTGTTTTTT
j_call: TRBJ2-2
v_call: TRBV2
d_call: NA
clone_size: NA

cdr3_aa: CASAGQENLMNTEAFF
cdr3_nt: TGTGCCAGTGCGGGACAGGAAAATTTGATGAACACTGAAGCTTTCTTT
j_call: TRBJ1-1
v_call: TRBV19
d_call: TRBD1
clone_size: few

cdr3_aa: CASSLVLASYNEQFF
cdr3_nt: TGTGCCAGCAGCTTAGTACTAGCTTCCTACAATGAGCAGTTCTTC
j_call: TRBJ2-1
v_call: TRBV7-6
d_call: NA
clone_size: NA

cdr3_aa: CASRLVQGSYGYTF
cdr3_nt: TGTGCCAGCAGGCTCGTACAGGGTAGCTATGGCTACACCTTC
j_call: TRBJ1-2
v_call: TRBV27
d_call: NA
clone_size: few

cdr3_aa: CASSLGGNTEAFF
cdr3_nt: TGTGCCAGCAGTTTGGGGGGGAACACTGAAGCTTTCTTT
j_call: TRBJ1-1
v_call: TRBV12-3/TRBV12-4
d_call: NA
clone_size: NA

cdr3_aa: CASSGAGSKETQYF
cdr3_nt: TGTGCCAGCAGCGGCGCCGGGAGTAAAGAGACCCAGTACTTC
j_call: TRBJ2-5
v_call: TRBV9
d_call: NA
clone_size: many

cdr3_aa: CASSTRQVNTGELFF
cdr3_nt: TGTGCCAGCAGCACCCGACAGGTGAACACCGGGGAGCTGTTTTTT
j_call: TRBJ2-2
v_call: TRBV5-4
d_call: NA
clone_size: NA

cdr3_aa: CASSLLGRNTEAFF
cdr3_nt: TGTGCCAGCAGTTTATTGGGCAGGAACACTGAAGCTTTCTTT
j_call: TRBJ1-1
v_call: TRBV28
d_call: NA
clone_size: NA

cdr3_aa: CATEGGLVGDTEAFF
cdr3_nt: TGTGCCACTGAGGGAGGTTTAGTTGGGGACACTGAAGCTTTCTTT
j_call: TRBJ1-1
v_call: TRBV10-3
d_call: NA
clone_size: once

cdr3_aa: CASRAPGVRGYGYTF
cdr3_nt: TGTGCCAGCAGGGCACCCGGGGTCCGGGGCTATGGCTACACCTTC
j_call: TRBJ1-2
v_call: TRBV2
d_call: NA
clone_size: NA

cdr3_aa: CASTRGAGAGTEAFF
cdr3_nt: TGTGCCAGCACTAGAGGGGCGGGGGCCGGAACTGAAGCTTTCTTT
j_call: TRBJ1-1
v_call: TRBV11-3
d_call: NA
clone_size: NA

cdr3_aa: CASSINRQETQYF
cdr3_nt: TGTGCCAGTAGTATAAACAGGCAAGAGACCCAGTACTTC
j_call: TRBJ2-5
v_call: TRBV19
d_call: NA
clone_size: few

cdr3_aa: CASSQDQDNWGEKLFF
cdr3_nt: TGTGCCAGCAGCCAAGATCAGGACAACTGGGGTGAAAAACTGTTTTTT
j_call: TRBJ1-4
v_call: TRBV14
d_call: NA
clone_size: NA

cdr3_aa: CASSSGAGGYNEQFF
cdr3_nt: TGTGCCAGCAGCTCAGGGGCAGGGGGCTACAATGAGCAGTTCTTC
j_call: TRBJ2-1
v_call: TRBV7-3
d_call: TRBD1
clone_size: NA

cdr3_aa: CASSVEGGLATQYF
cdr3_nt: TGTGCCAGCAGCGTGGAGGGGGGGCTAGCGACCCAGTACTTC
j_call: TRBJ2-5
v_call: TRBV7-8
d_call: NA
clone_size: NA

cdr3_aa: CASSLTSGPTEQFF
cdr3_nt: TGTGCCAGCAGCTTAACCAGCGGGCCAACTGAGCAGTTCTTC
j_call: TRBJ2-1
v_call: TRBV7-9
d_call: NA
clone_size: few

cdr3_aa: CASSLPTGSAEKLFF
cdr3_nt: TGTGCCAGCAGCTTACCGACAGGGAGTGCTGAAAAACTGTTTTTT
j_call: TRBJ1-4
v_call: TRBV7-9
d_call: TRBD1
clone_size: many

cdr3_aa: CASRPGTLEKLFF
cdr3_nt: TGTGCCAGCAGGCCTGGAACACTAGAAAAACTGTTTTTT
j_call: TRBJ1-4
v_call: TRBV12-3/TRBV12-4
d_call: NA
clone_size: NA

cdr3_aa: CASSQDRTGSYGYTF
cdr3_nt: TGCGCCAGCAGCCAAGATCGGACGGGGAGCTATGGCTACACCTTC
j_call: TRBJ1-2
v_call: TRBV4-1
d_call: NA
clone_size: NA

cdr3_aa: CAWSVRGRGPYGYTF
cdr3_nt: TGTGCCTGGAGTGTACGGGGAAGAGGACCGTATGGCTACACCTTC
j_call: TRBJ1-2
v_call: TRBV30
d_call: NA
clone_size: NA

cdr3_aa: CASSQAPLSSGNEKLFF
cdr3_nt: TGCGCCAGCAGCCAAGCACCTCTAAGTTCGGGTAATGAAAAACTGTTTTTT
j_call: TRBJ1-4
v_call: TRBV4-3
d_call: NA
clone_size: NA

cdr3_aa: CASRTILAGAGETQYF
cdr3_nt: TGTGCCAGCAGAACAATCCTAGCGGGGGCTGGGGAGACCCAGTACTTC
j_call: TRBJ2-5
v_call: TRBV5-8
d_call: TRBD2
clone_size: few

cdr3_aa: CSVEWLSGADEQFF
cdr3_nt: TGCAGCGTTGAATGGCTTAGCGGGGCTGATGAGCAGTTCTTC
j_call: TRBJ2-1
v_call: TRBV29-1
d_call: TRBD2
clone_size: once

cdr3_aa: CASSRGGTGPINTEAFF
cdr3_nt: TGTGCCAGCAGCCGAGGGGGGACAGGGCCTATTAACACTGAAGCTTTCTTT
j_call: TRBJ1-1
v_call: TRBV11-3
d_call: TRBD1
clone_size: NA

cdr3_aa: CSVEGEGSWGKLFF
cdr3_nt: TGCAGCGTTGAAGGGGAGGGGTCTTGGGGAAAACTGTTTTTT
j_call: TRBJ1-4
v_call: TRBV29-1
d_call: NA
clone_size: NA

cdr3_aa: CASSTGLSTDTQYF
cdr3_nt: TGTGCCAGCAGCACGGGACTAAGCACAGATACGCAGTATTTT
j_call: TRBJ2-3
v_call: TRBV27
d_call: TRBD2
clone_size: NA

cdr3_aa: CASSPLGGTGGKNTEAFF
cdr3_nt: TGTGCCAGCAGCCCCTTGGGCGGGACAGGGGGGAAGAACACTGAAGCTTTCTTT
j_call: TRBJ1-1
v_call: TRBV4-2
d_call: TRBD1
clone_size: NA

cdr3_aa: CASSLTGTEGEKLFF
cdr3_nt: TGTGCCAGCAGCTTAACGGGGACAGAGGGGGAAAAACTGTTTTTT
j_call: TRBJ1-4
v_call: TRBV7-6
d_call: TRBD1
clone_size: NA

cdr3_aa: CASSKDSGTREQFF
cdr3_nt: TGTGCCAGCAGCAAGGACAGCGGAACCCGTGAGCAGTTCTTC
j_call: TRBJ2-1
v_call: TRBV7-8
d_call: NA
clone_size: NA

cdr3_aa: CASTNNRVKGYGYTF
cdr3_nt: TGTGCCAGCACCAACAACAGGGTCAAAGGCTATGGCTACACCTTC
j_call: TRBJ1-2
v_call: TRBV6-5
d_call: NA
clone_size: NA

cdr3_aa: CASSLDRKEAFF
cdr3_nt: TGCGCCAGCAGCTTGGACAGAAAAGAAGCTTTCTTT
j_call: TRBJ1-1
v_call: TRBV5-1
d_call: NA
clone_size: NA

cdr3_aa: CASNGRVGRAFF
cdr3_nt: TGTGCCAGCAACGGCCGGGTGGGGCGAGCTTTCTTT
j_call: TRBJ1-1
v_call: TRBV28
d_call: NA
clone_size: once

cdr3_aa: CSVEHQDRRVWRYGYTF
cdr3_nt: TGCAGCGTTGAACACCAAGACAGAAGGGTTTGGAGATATGGCTACACCTTC
j_call: TRBJ1-2
v_call: TRBV29-1
d_call: NA
clone_size: NA

cdr3_aa: CASSQEGQGMSFF
cdr3_nt: TGTGCCAGCAGCCAAGAGGGACAGGGGATGTCTTTCTTT
j_call: TRBJ1-1
v_call: TRBV4-2
d_call: TRBD1
clone_size: NA

cdr3_aa: CASSHLSGNTGELFF
cdr3_nt: TGTGCCAGCAGCCATTTAAGCGGGAACACCGGGGAGCTGTTTTTT
j_call: TRBJ2-2
v_call: TRBV7-9
d_call: NA
clone_size: NA

cdr3_aa: CASSLTGTGAYGYTF
cdr3_nt: TGTGCCAGCAGCCTGACAGGGACGGGCGCCTATGGCTACACCTTC
j_call: TRBJ1-2
v_call: TRBV5-6
d_call: TRBD1
clone_size: few

cdr3_aa: CSASERGSSYNEQFF
cdr3_nt: TGCAGTGCTAGTGAGAGAGGGAGCTCCTACAATGAGCAGTTCTTC
j_call: TRBJ2-1
v_call: TRBV20-1
d_call: NA
clone_size: NA

cdr3_aa: CSPRGGYTF
cdr3_nt: TGCAGTCCCCGGGGAGGCTACACCTTC
j_call: TRBJ1-2
v_call: TRBV20-1
d_call: NA
clone_size: NA

cdr3_aa: CASSPQGTAKETQYF
cdr3_nt: TGCGCCAGCAGCCCGCAAGGGACAGCGAAAGAGACCCAGTACTTC
j_call: TRBJ2-5
v_call: TRBV5-1
d_call: TRBD1
clone_size: NA